These 21 T cell receptor beta chains were all obtained from the same sample, sequenced in a study of tumor-infiltrating lymphocytes in primary liver carcinoma. The template, 500 ng total RNA, yielded TCR beta cDNA made with a constant-region primer. Three rounds of nested multiplex PCR with slightly modified ARM-PCR produced TCR beta libraries. The first two PCR rounds, approximately 10 cycles each, used TRBV1-TRBV30 forward primers and a C-beta reverse primer. In TCRdb, the multiplex PCR reads were re-called with MiXCR into one record per CDR3 protein. The sample carries hundreds of thousands of distinct CDR3 sequences, almost 60% recorded once. Germline DNA was also extracted, and blood RNA was taken from unsorted whole blood. Input material: peripheral blood. All receptors derive from a woman under 40 with primary liver carcinoma and hepatitis B virus infection.

The chain joins TRBV6-1 to TRBJ2-7, with D unclear. The germline gives CDR1 MNHNS, CDR2 SASEGT. V lost 10 bases and J lost 3, with 19 bases in between. The CDR3 consists of 14 residues. The CDR3 nucleotides are TGTGCCATTACAGCCGGTACAACAAACTACGAGCAGTACTTC. Translated, it gives CAITAGTTNYEQYF.

This clonotype was picked up one time. The rearrangement uses TRBV14 and TRBJ2-7; D ambiguous. Between the trimmed V and J ends, which lost 2 bases and 6 bases, there was a span of 11 bases. The CDR3 has 13 amino acids. Germline V CDR1 and CDR2: SGHDN, FVKESK. Here the CDR3 reads CASSQQLVGEQYF. CDR3 DNA sequence: TGTGCCAGCAGCCAACAGCTGGTGGGCGAGCAGTACTTC.

A remark on this clonotype: An end of the junction differs from the germline gene, which may be a read error. The chain has TRBV6-1 and TRBJ2-1; D tentatively fits TRBD1 or TRBD2 (5 bases each). There are 15 residues in the CDR3. CDR1 is MNHNS, CDR2 SASEGT, per germline. This chain's CDR3 is CAISEGTASGWVQFF. The CDR3 coding sequence is TGTGCCATCAGTGAAGGGACGGCCTCCGGATGGGTGCAGTTCTTC.

With respect to this clonotype: Its ends do not fully match the called genes, so a read error is possible. V and J are TRBV11-2 and TRBJ2-1, with a tentative D call TRBD2 (5 bases). Looked up from germline, CDR1 is SGHAT and CDR2 is FQNNGV. The CDR3 extends over 14 amino acids. CDR3 residues: CASSLGSRVNEQFF. CDR3 sequence (DNA): TGTGCCAGTAGCTTAGGGAGTCGCGTGAATGAGCAGTTCTTC.

As regards this clonotype: With a much larger clone just one base away, this may be a read error. V usage is TRBV10-1 and J usage is TRBJ2-5, with D perhaps matching TRBD1 (5 bases). Germline CDR1 reads WNHNN; CDR2 reads SYGVQD (reference sequence). The CDR3 covers 13 residues. CDR3 bases: TGCGTCAGCAGTGTGGACACGCAAGAGACCCAGTACTTC. Its protein is CVSSVDTQETQYF.

Comments on this clonotype: A much larger clone differs from this one at a single base, so this may be a read error. CDR3 residues: CASSGGGWNERLFF. CDR3 nucleotides: TGTGCCAGCAGTGGAGGGGGCTGGAATGAAAGACTGTTTTTT. The gene calls are TRBV6-5 and TRBJ1-4; 7 nucleotides match TRBD1. This CDR3 region has 14 residues. Germline values: CDR1 MNHEY, CDR2 SVGAGI.

Notes on this clonotype: It may be a read error: a sequence one base away is much more abundant. The CDR3 bases are TGTGCCAGCAGAGCCGTGAGGGCCCTAGGGGAGACCCTGTACTTC. Its translation is CASRAVRALGETLYF. The V and J genes are TRBV6-5 and TRBJ2-5; D could derive from TRBD1 or TRBD2 (5 bases each). This CDR3 contains 15 residues. Germline values: CDR1 MNHEY, CDR2 SVGAGI.

Comment on this clonotype: A read error may produce the germline difference seen at one junction end. This chain connects TRBV11-2 to TRBJ1-2; D not resolved. Germline values: CDR1 SGHAT, CDR2 FQNNGV. The CDR3 has 13 amino acids. CDR3: CASTTHANYGYTF. The CDR3 DNA reads as TGTGCCAGCACCACACACGCTAACTATGGTTACACCTTC.

This clonotype was observed at least ten times. CDR3 sequence (DNA): TGCGCCAGCAGCCAAGATTTATGGCAGCTAGCCAAAAACATTCAGTACTTC. It codes for CASSQDLWQLAKNIQYF. The chain recombines TRBV4-3 with TRBJ2-4; D unclear. There are 17 residues in the CDR3. V was pared by 0 bases and J by 0 bases, with 12 bases between. CDR1 is LGHNA and CDR2 is YSLEER in the germline V gene.

On this clonotype itself: This may come from a read error, since a much larger clone is one base off. The chain combines TRBV6-1 with TRBJ2-7; D is perhaps TRBD2 (5 bases). This CDR3 has 15 residues. V lost 0 bases and J 2 bases, leaving 11 bases between the germline ends. Germline values: CDR1 MNHNS, CDR2 SASEGT. The CDR3 sequence: CASSEAHTAAYEQYF. The CDR3 nucleotides are TGTGCCAGCAGTGAAGCTCATACAGCGGCCTACGAGCAGTACTTC.

V usage is TRBV5-6 and J usage is TRBJ1-2; 9 bases agree with TRBD1. In germline, CDR1 is SGHDT, CDR2 YYEEEE. V dropped 6 bases and J dropped 8; count of bases not matched to a gene: 8. The CDR3 is 13 residues long. CDR3 region: CASTGQGTLGYTF. The CDR3 DNA is TGTGCCAGCACGGGACAGGGCACCCTGGGCTACACCTTC. Supplemented by reference TRBV5-6 and TRBJ1-2, the full variable domain reads DAGVTQSPTHLIKTRGQQVTLRCSPKSGHDTVSWYQQALGQGPQFIFQYYEEEERQRGNFPDRFSGHQFPNYSSELNVNALLLGDSALYLCASTGQGTLGYTFGSGTRLTVV.

Turning to this clonotype: Because it lacks the conserved phenylalanine or tryptophan at the end, this CDR3 is likely a read error. The rearrangement uses TRBV5-4 and TRBJ2-7, with a weak D call TRBD2 (7 bases). Trimming removed 0 bases at V and 6 bases at J, with 19 bases between. Per germline, CDR1 SGHNT and CDR2 YYREEE (reference sequence). The CDR3 sequence is 16 residues long. The CDR3 nucleotides read TGTGCCAGCAGCTTGGAAGGTTGGCAGGCGGGGGCCGAGCAGTACCTC. This translates into CASSLEGWQAGAEQYL.

The rearrangement joins TRBV7-9 to TRBJ2-7; unclear D gene. This CDR3 contains 14 residues. Deletions cut 4 bases from V and 5 bases from J, with 15 bases between. From germline, CDR1 is SEHNR and CDR2 FQNEAQ (reference sequence). This chain's CDR3 is CASSSTRAPDEQYF. The CDR3, as DNA: TGTGCCAGCAGCTCTACAAGGGCCCCCGACGAGCAGTACTTC.

The chain combines TRBV28 with TRBJ2-2; D remains ambiguous. Between the trimmed V and J ends, which lost 5 bases and 4 bases, there was a span of 14 bases. The CDR3 length is 15 residues. Germline V gene lookup returns CDR1 MDHEN and CDR2 SYDVKM. CDR3 bases: TGTGCCAGCAGTCCCTGGACGGACCTCACCGGGGAGCTGTTTTTT. This sequence encodes CASSPWTDLTGELFF. The full variable domain, its missing parts supplied by reference TRBV28 and TRBJ2-2, is DVKVTQSSRYLVKRTGEKVFLECVQDMDHENMFWYRQDPGLGLRLIYFSYDVKMKEKGDIPEGYSVSREKKERFSLILESASTNQTSMYLCASSPWTDLTGELFFGEGSRLTVL.

The chain has TRBV12-3 or TRBV12-4 and TRBJ2-1; 8 positions match TRBD2. The V segment lost 7 bases and the J segment 2 bases; nucleotides outside the gene matches: 7. The CDR3 consists of 15 residues. Here the CDR3 reads CASTPTGGPYNEQFF. The CDR3 bases are TGTGCCAGCACCCCGACGGGAGGGCCCTACAATGAGCAGTTCTTC.

This clonotype appeared a few times. The V gene is TRBV10-3, the J gene TRBJ2-3; no definite D call. Germline V gene data show CDR1 as ENHRY and CDR2 as SYGVKD. The V gene lost 0 bases and the J gene lost 4 bases, with 14 bases spanning the gap. The CDR3 length is 16 residues. The CDR3 DNA reads as TGTGCCATCAGTGAGTCCCTAGATTGGGCCTCAGATACGCAGTATTTT. This translates into CAISESLDWASDTQYF.

In its sample, this clonotype was seen a few times. The V and J genes are TRBV12-3 or TRBV12-4 and TRBJ2-2, with 7 nucleotides matching TRBD1. V shed 2 bases and J 6 bases; nucleotides not matched to a gene: 9. This CDR3 is 16 amino acids long. In DNA form, the CDR3 reads TGTGCCAGCAGTTTAACACAGGGGCCCGCGTCCGGGGAGCTGTTTTTT. Protein sequence: CASSLTQGPASGELFF.

In its sample, this clonotype was seen a few times. The chain recombines TRBV5-6 with TRBJ2-1; D uncertain. Trimming shortened V by 4 bases and J by 8 bases, and 10 bases separated the two germline ends. The V gene's germline CDR1 is SGHDT and CDR2 YYEEEE. There are 12 residues in the CDR3. CDR3 sequence: CASSGSRDEQFF. The CDR3 DNA sequence: TGTGCCAGCAGCGGATCTAGGGATGAGCAGTTCTTC.

In this sample, this clonotype turned up once. The junction does not match germline at one end; this may be a read error. This sequence joins TRBV29-1 and TRBJ2-1; 9 bases are shared with TRBD2. Germline-derived CDR1 and CDR2 are SQVTM and ANQGSEA. The CDR3 is made up of 13 amino acids. CDR3 in amino acids: CSVSSGTYNEQIF. CDR3 in DNA: TGCAGCGTTTCTAGCGGGACGTACAATGAGCAGATCTTC.

The rearrangement uses TRBV7-9 and TRBJ2-2, with 8 bases matching TRBD2. Germline CDR1 reads SEHNR; CDR2 reads FQNEAQ (reference sequence). The junction had 10 bases not matched to a gene; V was cut back by 4 bases and J by 6 bases. The CDR3 has 16 amino acids. The CDR3: CASSYVPGLVSGELFF. The CDR3 DNA is TGTGCCAGCAGCTACGTTCCGGGACTAGTGTCCGGGGAGCTGTTTTTT.

This clonotype showed up many times. This chain connects TRBV12-3 or TRBV12-4 to TRBJ2-5; 8 nucleotides align to TRBD2. This CDR3 comprises 15 residues. Trimming removed 5 bases from V and 6 bases from J; junction bases left unmatched: 11. For the CDR3, the DNA is TGTGCCAGCAGTGTCGGGGGGGGGACCAGTAAGACCCAGTACTTC. This gives the protein CASSVGGGTSKTQYF.